Listed below are T cell receptor beta chains from one sample, sequenced in a study of CD8+ T cells in alopecia areata. Only in-frame clones appear in the TCRdb table, and some are missing; sequencing was by immunoSEQ multiplex PCR. This table has 75,000 to 100,000 clones, 40% to 55% appearing once. The specimen sequenced was CD4+ T cells sorted from blood. The receptors originated from a human donor with alopecia areata. Each CDR3 is given with its conserved first and last residue. Size is stated for part of the rows, as once, few or many counts, or as a class when the clone is expanded.

TRBV20-1,10,TRBJ2-1,NA,CSASRNEQFF
TRBV23-1,16,TRBJ1-5,NA,CASSQPHRQGTQPQHF
TRBV5-1,16,TRBJ2-7,NA,CASSPTTSGGTYEQYF
TRBV28,17,TRBJ2-2,NA,CASTPLPDDRGRGELFF
TRBV25-1,11,TRBJ1-5,few,CASSRGEPQHF
TRBV6-5,13,TRBJ1-5,few,CASSEGRSQPQHF
TRBV14,14,TRBJ2-4,NA,CASSTTGGLNIQYF
TRBV29-1,14,TRBJ2-3,few,CSVEVGDGTDTQYF
TRBV5-6,12,TRBJ1-2,once,CASSLVLYGYTF
TRBV7-8,16,TRBJ2-4,NA,CASSLGIQAAQNIQYF
TRBV27,14,TRBJ2-5,NA,CASKRGRGGETQYF
TRBV5-1,17,TRBJ2-5,NA,CASSLADRPGNEETQYF
TRBV19,18,TRBJ2-2,NA,CASSRFGLAGSNTGELFF
TRBV25-1,12,TRBJ1-2,NA,CASSGSNYGYTF
TRBV5-1,13,TRBJ2-5,NA,CASSSRGVETQYF
TRBV5-1,15,TRBJ2-2,NA,CASSLAELYTGELFF
TRBV29-1,13,TRBJ2-1,few,CSVTLSSYNEQFF
TRBV27,15,TRBJ1-2,NA,CASRRTSGSHYGYTF
TRBV5-1,12,TRBJ2-5,few,CASTGHEETQYF
TRBV28,14,TRBJ2-5,few,CASSITGVQETQYF
TRBV5-6,17,TRBJ1-2,few,CASSFLRQGLSNYGYTF
TRBV15,13,TRBJ2-7,NA,CATSRGEGYEQYF
TRBV29-1,13,TRBJ1-2,NA,CSVGHQGNYGYTF
TRBV25-1,11,TRBJ2-7,NA,CASRGVHEQYF
TRBV23-1,16,TRBJ2-7,NA,CASSLYDGEGYYEQYF
TRBV30,14,TRBJ1-6,NA,CAYSMGQDNSPLHF
TRBV30,12,TRBJ2-7,NA,CAWARGTYEQYF
TRBV2,12,TRBJ2-5,NA,CASRTNEETQYF
TRBV9,14,TRBJ2-7,NA,CASSVGTSTSEQYF
TRBV14,18,TRBJ2-4,NA,CASSQDRRLAGAKNIQYF
TRBV5-6,17,TRBJ2-3,NA,CASSLGHGTGLGDTQYF